The sequence of this T cell receptor beta chain was determined in a study of control samples from healthy donors and cancer patients. Data came from immunoSEQ multiplex PCR; TCRdb stores just in-frame clones and leaves some out. Among about 18,000 clones listed, approximately 81% were seen once. V was cut by 1 base and J by 9 bases, with 12 bases left in between. The CDR3 loop spans 13 amino acids. Germline V gives CDR1 SGHVS, CDR2 FQNEAQ. The origin of this receptor is a woman between 65 and 79 years old with lung cancer. The chain couples TRBV7-8 to TRBJ1-1; D call uncertain. What was sequenced was PBMCs. The CDR3 spells CASSLVGDVQAFF. CDR3 bases: TGTGCCAGCAGCTTAGTGGGAGATGTCCAAGCTTTCTTT.